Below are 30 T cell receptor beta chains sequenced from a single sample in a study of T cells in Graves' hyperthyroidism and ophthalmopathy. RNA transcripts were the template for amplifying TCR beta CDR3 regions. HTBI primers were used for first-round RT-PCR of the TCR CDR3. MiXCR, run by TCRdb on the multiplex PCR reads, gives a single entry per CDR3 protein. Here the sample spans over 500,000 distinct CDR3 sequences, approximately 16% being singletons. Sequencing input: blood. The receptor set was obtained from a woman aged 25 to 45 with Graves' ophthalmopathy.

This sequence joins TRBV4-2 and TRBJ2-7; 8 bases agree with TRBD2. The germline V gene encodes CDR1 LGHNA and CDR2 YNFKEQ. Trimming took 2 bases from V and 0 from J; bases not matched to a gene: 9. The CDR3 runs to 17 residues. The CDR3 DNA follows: TGTGCCAGCAGCCAAAATTGGCTAGCGGGTTCCTCCTACGAGCAGTACTTC. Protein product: CASSQNWLAGSSYEQYF.

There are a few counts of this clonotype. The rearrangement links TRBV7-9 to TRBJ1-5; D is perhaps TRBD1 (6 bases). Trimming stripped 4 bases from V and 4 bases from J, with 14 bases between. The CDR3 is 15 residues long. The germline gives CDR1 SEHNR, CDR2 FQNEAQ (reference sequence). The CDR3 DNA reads TGTGCCAGCAGCTACACAGGGAGCAGGAATCAGCCCCAGCATTTT. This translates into CASSYTGSRNQPQHF.

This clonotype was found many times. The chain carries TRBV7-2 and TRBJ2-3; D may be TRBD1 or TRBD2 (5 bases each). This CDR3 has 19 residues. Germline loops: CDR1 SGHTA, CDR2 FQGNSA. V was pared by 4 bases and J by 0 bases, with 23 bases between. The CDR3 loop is CASSSFGWTTGTSTDTQYF. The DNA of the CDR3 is TGTGCCAGCAGCTCCTTCGGGTGGACAACGGGAACCAGCACAGATACGCAGTATTTT.

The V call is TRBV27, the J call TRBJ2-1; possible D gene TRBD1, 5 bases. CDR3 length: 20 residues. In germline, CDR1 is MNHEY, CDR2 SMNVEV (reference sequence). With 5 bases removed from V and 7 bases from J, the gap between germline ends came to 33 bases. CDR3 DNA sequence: TGTGCCAGCAGTCCACGCGCCTGGGGCAGGGTGATGGGTGGGTTGAATGAGCAGTTCTTC. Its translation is CASSPRAWGRVMGGLNEQFF.

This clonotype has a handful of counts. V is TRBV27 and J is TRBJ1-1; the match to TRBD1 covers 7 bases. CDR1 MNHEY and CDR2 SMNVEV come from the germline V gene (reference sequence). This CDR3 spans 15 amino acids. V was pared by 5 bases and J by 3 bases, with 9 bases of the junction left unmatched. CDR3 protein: CASSRPGRGDTEAFF. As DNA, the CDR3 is TGTGCCAGCAGTCGCCCCGGCAGGGGGGACACTGAAGCTTTCTTT.

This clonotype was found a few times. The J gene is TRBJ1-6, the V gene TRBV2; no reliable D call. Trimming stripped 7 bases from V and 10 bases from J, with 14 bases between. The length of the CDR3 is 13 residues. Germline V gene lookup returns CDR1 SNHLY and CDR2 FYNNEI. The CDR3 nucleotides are TGTGCCAGCACCCGAGTTGATACCTCACCCCTCCACTTT. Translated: CASTRVDTSPLHF.

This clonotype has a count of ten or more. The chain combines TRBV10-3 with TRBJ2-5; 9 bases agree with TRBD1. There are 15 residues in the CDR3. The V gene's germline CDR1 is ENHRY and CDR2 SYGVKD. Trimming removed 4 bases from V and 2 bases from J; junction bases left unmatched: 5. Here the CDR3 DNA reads TGTGCCATCAGTGGGACGGGACAGGGACAAGAGACCCAGTACTTC. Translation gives CAISGTGQGQETQYF.

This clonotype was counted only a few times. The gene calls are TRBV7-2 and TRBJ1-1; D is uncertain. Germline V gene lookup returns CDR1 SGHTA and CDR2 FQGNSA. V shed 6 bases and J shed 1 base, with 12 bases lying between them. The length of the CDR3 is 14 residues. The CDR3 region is CASRFPYRNTEAFF. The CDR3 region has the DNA TGTGCCAGCAGATTTCCGTACAGGAACACTGAAGCTTTCTTT.

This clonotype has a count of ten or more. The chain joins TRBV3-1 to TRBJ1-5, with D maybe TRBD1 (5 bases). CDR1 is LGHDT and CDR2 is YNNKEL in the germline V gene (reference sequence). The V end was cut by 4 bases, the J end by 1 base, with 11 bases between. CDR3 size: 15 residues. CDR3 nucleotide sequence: TGTGCCAGCAGCCCAGGGAGAAGAAGCAATCAGCCCCAGCATTTT. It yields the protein CASSPGRRSNQPQHF.

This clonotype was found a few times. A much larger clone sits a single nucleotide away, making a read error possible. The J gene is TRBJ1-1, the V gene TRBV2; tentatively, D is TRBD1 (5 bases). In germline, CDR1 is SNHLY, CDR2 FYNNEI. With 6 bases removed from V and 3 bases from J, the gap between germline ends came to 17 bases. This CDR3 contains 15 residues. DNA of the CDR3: TGTGCCAGCAGGGGGACTGACGGAAGGGACACTGAAGCTTTCTTT. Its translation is CASRGTDGRDTEAFF.

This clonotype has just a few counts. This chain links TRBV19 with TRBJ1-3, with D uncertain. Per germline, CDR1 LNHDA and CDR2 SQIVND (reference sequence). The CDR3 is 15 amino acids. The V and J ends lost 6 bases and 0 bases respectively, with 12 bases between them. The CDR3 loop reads CASRSGGPSGNTIYF. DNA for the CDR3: TGTGCCAGTAGAAGCGGAGGGCCCTCTGGAAACACCATATATTTT. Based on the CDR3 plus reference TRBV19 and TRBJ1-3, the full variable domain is DGGITQSPKYLFRKEGQNVTLSCEQNLNHDAMYWYRQDPGQGLRLIYYSQIVNDFQKGDIAEGYSVSREKKESFPLTVTSAQKNPTAFYLCASRSGGPSGNTIYFGEGSWLTVV.

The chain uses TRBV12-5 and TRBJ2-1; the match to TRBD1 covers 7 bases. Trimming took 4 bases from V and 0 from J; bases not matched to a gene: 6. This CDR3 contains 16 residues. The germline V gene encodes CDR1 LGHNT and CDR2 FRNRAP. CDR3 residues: CASGSGTASSYNEQFF. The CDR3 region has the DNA TGTGCTAGTGGTTCAGGGACAGCTAGCTCCTACAATGAGCAGTTCTTC.

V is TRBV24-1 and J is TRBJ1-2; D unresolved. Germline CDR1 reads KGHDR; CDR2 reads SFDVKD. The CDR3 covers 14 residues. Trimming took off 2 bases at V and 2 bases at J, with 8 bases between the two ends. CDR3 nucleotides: TGTGCCACCAGTGATTATGGGCCCAACTATGGCTACACCTTC. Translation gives CATSDYGPNYGYTF.

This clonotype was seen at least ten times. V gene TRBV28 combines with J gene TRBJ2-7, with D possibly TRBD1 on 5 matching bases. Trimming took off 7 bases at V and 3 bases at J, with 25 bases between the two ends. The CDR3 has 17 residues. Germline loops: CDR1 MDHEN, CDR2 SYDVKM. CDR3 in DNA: TGTGCCAGCAATCGGGTAACCAACGTGGGGCAGGACTACGAGCAGTACTTC. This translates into CASNRVTNVGQDYEQYF.

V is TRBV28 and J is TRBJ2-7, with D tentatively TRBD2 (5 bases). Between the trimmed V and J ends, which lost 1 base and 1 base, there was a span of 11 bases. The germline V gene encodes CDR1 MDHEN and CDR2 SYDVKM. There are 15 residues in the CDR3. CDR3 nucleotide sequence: TGTGCCAGCAGTTTATTGGCTAGCAAGTCCTACGAGCAGTACTTC. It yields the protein CASSLLASKSYEQYF.

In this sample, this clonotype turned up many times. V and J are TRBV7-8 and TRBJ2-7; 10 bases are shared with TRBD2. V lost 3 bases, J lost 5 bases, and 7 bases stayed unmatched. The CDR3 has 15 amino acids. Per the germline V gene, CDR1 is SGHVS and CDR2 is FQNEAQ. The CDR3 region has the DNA TGTGCCAGCAGCTTCTTAGCGGGAGGAGGCGACGAGCAGTACTTC. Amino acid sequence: CASSFLAGGGDEQYF. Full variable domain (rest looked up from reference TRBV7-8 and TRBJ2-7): GAGVSQSPRYKVAKRGQDVALRCDPISGHVSLFWYQQALGQGPEFLTYFQNEAQLDKSGLPSDRFFAERPEGSVSTLKIQRTQQEDSAVYLCASSFLAGGGDEQYFGPGTRLTVT.

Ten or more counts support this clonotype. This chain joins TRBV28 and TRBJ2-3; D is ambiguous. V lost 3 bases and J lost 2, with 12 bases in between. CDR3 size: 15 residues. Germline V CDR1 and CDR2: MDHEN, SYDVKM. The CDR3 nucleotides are TGTGCCAGCAGTTTGAGCTCCCACAACACAGATACGCAGTATTTT. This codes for CASSLSSHNTDTQYF.

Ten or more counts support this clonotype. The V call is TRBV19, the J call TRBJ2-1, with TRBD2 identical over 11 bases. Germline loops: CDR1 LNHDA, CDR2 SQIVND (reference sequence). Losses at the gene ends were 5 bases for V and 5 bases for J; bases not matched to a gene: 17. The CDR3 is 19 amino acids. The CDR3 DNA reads TGTGCCAGTAGTGTCGACAGTCAGACTAGCGGGACTACCCACAATGAGCAGTTCTTC. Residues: CASSVDSQTSGTTHNEQFF.

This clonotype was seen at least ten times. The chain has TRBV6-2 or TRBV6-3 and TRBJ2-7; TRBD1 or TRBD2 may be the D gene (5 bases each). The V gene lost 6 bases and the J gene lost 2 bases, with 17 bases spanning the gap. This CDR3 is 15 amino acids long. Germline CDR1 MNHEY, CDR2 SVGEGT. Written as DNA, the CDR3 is TGTGCCAGCAGCCCCAACCGGGGACGGCCCTACGAGCAGTACTTC. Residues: CASSPNRGRPYEQYF.

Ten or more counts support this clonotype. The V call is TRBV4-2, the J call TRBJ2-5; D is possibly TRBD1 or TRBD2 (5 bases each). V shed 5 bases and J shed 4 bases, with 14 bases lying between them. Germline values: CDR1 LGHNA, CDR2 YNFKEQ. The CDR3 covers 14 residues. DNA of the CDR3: TGTGCCAGCAGCGGGAATAAGAGGGGAGAGACCCAGTACTTC. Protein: CASSGNKRGETQYF.

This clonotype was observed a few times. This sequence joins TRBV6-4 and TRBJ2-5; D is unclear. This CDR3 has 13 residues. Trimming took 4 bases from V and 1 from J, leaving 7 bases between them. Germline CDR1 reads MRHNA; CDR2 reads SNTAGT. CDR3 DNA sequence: TGTGCCAGCAGTGTCACAGCCCAAGAGACCCAGTACTTC. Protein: CASSVTAQETQYF.

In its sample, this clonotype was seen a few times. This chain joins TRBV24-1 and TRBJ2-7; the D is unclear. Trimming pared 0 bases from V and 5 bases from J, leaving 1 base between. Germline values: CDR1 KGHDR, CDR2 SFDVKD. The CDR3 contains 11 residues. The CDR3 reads CATSDLHEQYF. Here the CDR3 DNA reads TGTGCCACCAGTGATTTGCACGAGCAGTACTTC.

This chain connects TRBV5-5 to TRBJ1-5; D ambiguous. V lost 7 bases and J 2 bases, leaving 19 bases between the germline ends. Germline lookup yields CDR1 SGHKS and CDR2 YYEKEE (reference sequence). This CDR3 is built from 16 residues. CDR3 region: CASSKGGELGNQPQHF. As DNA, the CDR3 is TGTGCCAGCTCGAAAGGCGGGGAGTTGGGCAATCAGCCCCAGCATTTT.

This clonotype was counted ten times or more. The CDR3 spells CSVSSVPVEETQYF. CDR3 coding DNA: TGCAGCGTTAGTTCTGTACCTGTGGAGGAGACCCAGTACTTC. V usage is TRBV29-1 and J usage is TRBJ2-5; no definite D call. In germline, CDR1 is SQVTM, CDR2 ANQGSEA. This CDR3 comprises 14 residues. The V end was cut by 5 bases, the J end by 5 bases, with 18 bases between.

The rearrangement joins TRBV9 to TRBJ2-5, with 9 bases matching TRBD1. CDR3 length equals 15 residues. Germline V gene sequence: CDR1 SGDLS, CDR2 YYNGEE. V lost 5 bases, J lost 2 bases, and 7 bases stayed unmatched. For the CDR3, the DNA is TGTGCCAGCAGAGAAGACAGGGGGTATCAAGAGACCCAGTACTTC. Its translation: CASREDRGYQETQYF.

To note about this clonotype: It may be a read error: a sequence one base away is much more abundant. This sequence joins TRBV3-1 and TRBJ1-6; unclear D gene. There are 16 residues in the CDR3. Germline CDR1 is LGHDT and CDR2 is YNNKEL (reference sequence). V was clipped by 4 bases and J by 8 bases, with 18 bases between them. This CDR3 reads CASSRDRMATDSPLHF. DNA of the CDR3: TGTGCCAGCAGCCGAGATCGGATGGCAACGGATTCACCCCTCCACTTT.

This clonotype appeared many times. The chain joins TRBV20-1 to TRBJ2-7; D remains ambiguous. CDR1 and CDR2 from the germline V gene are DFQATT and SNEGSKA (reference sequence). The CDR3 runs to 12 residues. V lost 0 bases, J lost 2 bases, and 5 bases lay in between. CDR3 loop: CSARDRPYEQYF. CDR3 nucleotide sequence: TGCAGTGCTAGAGACAGGCCCTACGAGCAGTACTTC.

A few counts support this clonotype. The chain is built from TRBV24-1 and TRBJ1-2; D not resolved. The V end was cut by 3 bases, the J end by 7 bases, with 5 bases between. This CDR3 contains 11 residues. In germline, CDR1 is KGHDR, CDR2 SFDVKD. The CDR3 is CATSDGFGYTF. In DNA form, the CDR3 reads TGTGCCACCAGTGATGGGTTTGGCTACACCTTC.

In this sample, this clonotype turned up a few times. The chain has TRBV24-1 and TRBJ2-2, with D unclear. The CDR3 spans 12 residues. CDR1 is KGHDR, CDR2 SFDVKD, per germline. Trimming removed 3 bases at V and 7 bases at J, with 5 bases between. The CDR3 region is CATSDPGGELFF. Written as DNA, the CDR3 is TGTGCCACCAGTGATCCCGGCGGGGAGCTGTTTTTT.

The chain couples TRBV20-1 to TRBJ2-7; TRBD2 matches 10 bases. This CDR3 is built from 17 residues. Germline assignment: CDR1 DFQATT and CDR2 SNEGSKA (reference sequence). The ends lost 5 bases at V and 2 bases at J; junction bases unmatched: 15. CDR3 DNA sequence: TGCAGTGCTCCCTCACTAGCGGGATCAGGGCTTACCTACGAGCAGTACTTC. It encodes CSAPSLAGSGLTYEQYF.